This T cell receptor beta chain was identified during a study of beta chain features in type 1 diabetes. Study-wide points: More deletions and fewer insertions at VDJ junctions were seen in type 1 diabetes patients.

Only a few counts were recorded for this clone. Its specificity is not known. This CDR3 is 13 amino acids long. V was cut by 4 bases and J by 3 bases, with 10 bases left in between. The germline gives CDR1 MNHEY, CDR2 SMNVEV (reference sequence). The sequenced template was cDNA made from the entire isolated RNA. TCRdb's table, derived via immunoSEQ multiplex PCR, lists solely in-frame clones and lacks some. The table records 140,000 to 150,000 clones, about 10% of them present only once. This clonotype was obtained from a young man in good health. The gene calls are TRBV27 and TRBJ2-7; a possible D gene is TRBD2 (5 bases). Material: naive CD4+ T cells from blood. In DNA, the CDR3 is TGTGCCAGCAGTTCAACCCGGGACTACGAGCAGTACTTC. Translation: CASSSTRDYEQYF.